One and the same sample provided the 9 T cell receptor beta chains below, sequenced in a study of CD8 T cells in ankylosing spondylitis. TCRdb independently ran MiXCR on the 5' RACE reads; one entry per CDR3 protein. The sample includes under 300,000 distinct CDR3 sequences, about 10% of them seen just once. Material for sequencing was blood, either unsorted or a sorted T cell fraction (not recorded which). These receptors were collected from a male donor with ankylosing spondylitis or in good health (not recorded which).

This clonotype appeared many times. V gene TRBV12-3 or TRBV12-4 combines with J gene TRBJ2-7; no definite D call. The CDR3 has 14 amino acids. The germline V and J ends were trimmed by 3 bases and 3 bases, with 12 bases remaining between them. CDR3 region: CASSFWVCCYEQYF. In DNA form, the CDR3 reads TGTGCCAGCAGTTTTTGGGTCTGCTGCTACGAGCAGTACTTC.

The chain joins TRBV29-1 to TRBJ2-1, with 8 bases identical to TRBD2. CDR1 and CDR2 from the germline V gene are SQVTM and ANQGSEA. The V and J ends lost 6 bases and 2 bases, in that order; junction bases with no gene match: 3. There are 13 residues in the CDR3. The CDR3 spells CSVDSGTYNEQFF. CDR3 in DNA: TGCAGCGTCGATAGCGGGACCTACAATGAGCAGTTCTTC.

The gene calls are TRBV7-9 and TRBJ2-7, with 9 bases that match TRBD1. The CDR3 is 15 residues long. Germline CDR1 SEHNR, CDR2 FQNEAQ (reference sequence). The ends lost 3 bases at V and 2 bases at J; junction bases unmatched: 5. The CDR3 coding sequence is TGTGCCAGCAGCTTTCAAGACAGGGGGGCCTACGAGCAGTACTTC. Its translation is CASSFQDRGAYEQYF.

CDR3 sequence: CASSPERGVRTDTQYF. The CDR3 DNA reads TGTGCCAGCAGCCCCGAGCGGGGGGTACGCACAGATACGCAGTATTTT. This chain joins TRBV5-5 and TRBJ2-3, with 9 positions matching TRBD2. The CDR3 is 16 amino acids. In germline, CDR1 is SGHKS, CDR2 YYEKEE (reference sequence). The trim removed 4 bases at V and 1 base at J, leaving 7 bases unmatched.

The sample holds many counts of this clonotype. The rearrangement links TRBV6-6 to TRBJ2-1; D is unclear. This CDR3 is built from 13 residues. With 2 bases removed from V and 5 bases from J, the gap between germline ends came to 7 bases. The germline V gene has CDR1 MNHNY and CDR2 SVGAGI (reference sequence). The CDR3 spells CASSYGSNNEQFF. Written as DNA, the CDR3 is TGTGCCAGCAGTTACGGGTCAAACAATGAGCAGTTCTTC.

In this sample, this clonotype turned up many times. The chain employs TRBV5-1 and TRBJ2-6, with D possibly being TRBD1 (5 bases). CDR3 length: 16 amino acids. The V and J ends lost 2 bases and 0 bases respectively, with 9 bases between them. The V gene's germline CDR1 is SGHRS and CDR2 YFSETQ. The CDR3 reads CASSLTGYSGANVLTF. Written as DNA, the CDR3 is TGCGCCAGCAGCTTAACAGGATACTCTGGGGCCAACGTCCTGACTTTC.

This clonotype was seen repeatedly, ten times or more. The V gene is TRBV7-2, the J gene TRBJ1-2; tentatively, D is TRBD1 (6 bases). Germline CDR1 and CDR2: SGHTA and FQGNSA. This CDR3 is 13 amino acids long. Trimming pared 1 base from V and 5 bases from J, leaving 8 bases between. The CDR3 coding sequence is TGTGCCAGCAGCTTAGGGACAGTGTATGGCTACACCTTC. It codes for CASSLGTVYGYTF.

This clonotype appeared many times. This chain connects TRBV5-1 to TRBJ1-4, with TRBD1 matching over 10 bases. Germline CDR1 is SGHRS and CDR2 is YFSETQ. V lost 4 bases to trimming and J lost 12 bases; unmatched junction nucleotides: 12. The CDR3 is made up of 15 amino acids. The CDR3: CASSVEGQGIFELFF. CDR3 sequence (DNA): TGCGCCAGCAGCGTTGAGGGACAGGGGATTTTCGAACTGTTTTTT. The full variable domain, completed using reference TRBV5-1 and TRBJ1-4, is KAGVTQTPRYLIKTRGQQVTLSCSPISGHRSVSWYQQTPGQGLQFLFEYFSETQRNKGNFPGRFSGRQFSNSRSEMNVSTLELGDSALYLCASSVEGQGIFELFFGSGTQLSVL.

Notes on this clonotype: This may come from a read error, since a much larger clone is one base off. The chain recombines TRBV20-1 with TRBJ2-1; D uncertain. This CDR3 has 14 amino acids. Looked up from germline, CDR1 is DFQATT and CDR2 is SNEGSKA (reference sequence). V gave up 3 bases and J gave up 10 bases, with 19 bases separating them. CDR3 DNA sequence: TGCAGTGCTAGTCTCGTGGGGTTAGGTGAGGAGCAGTTCTTC. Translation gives CSASLVGLGEEQFF.